A single sample gave rise to the 11 T cell receptor beta chains below, sequenced in a study of blood T cell repertoires in COVID-19. Repertoires were generated with immunoSEQ multiplex PCR, while TCRdb's copy carries only in-frame clones and drops some. This table holds under 250,000 clones, around 84% found once. The sample taken for sequencing was peripheral blood. These TCRs come from a woman between 70 and 85 years old with active or convalescent COVID-19.

The genes are TRBV19 and TRBJ2-2, with D perhaps matching TRBD2 (5 bases). The V gene lost 5 bases and the J gene lost 7 bases, with 26 bases spanning the gap. Germline values: CDR1 LNHDA, CDR2 SQIVND (reference sequence). This CDR3 is 18 amino acids long. CDR3 coding DNA: TGTGCCAGTAGTGACCTTCTGCTAGCAACTTCCCGGGGCGGGGAGCTGTTTTTT. Residues: CASSDLLLATSRGGELFF.

V and J are TRBV6-5 and TRBJ2-5; tentatively, D is TRBD1 (6 bases). With 7 bases removed from V and 1 base from J, the gap between germline ends came to 10 bases. The germline V gene has CDR1 MNHEY and CDR2 SVGAGI. The CDR3 has 13 amino acids. The CDR3 is CASTRTVQETQYF. CDR3 DNA: TGTGCCAGCACCCGGACAGTCCAAGAGACCCAGTACTTC.

The chain joins TRBV7-9 to TRBJ1-2; D not resolved. From germline, CDR1 is SEHNR and CDR2 FQNEAQ (reference sequence). V was shortened by 5 bases and J by 8 bases, with 12 bases between the two germline ends. This CDR3 spans 12 amino acids. CDR3 protein: CASSNGLIGYTF. CDR3 coding DNA: TGTGCCAGCAGCAACGGACTAATCGGCTACACCTTC.

The J gene is TRBJ1-5, the V gene TRBV6-4; possible D gene TRBD1, 5 bases. V lost 6 bases and J 1 base, leaving 28 bases between the germline ends. Germline V lookup: CDR1 MRHNA, CDR2 SNTAGT. The length of the CDR3 is 20 residues. The CDR3 DNA is TGTGCCAGCAGACGGGGGGGACCTAGGGACTCAGGGCTAAGCAATCAGCCCCAGCATTTT. This gives the protein CASRRGGPRDSGLSNQPQHF.

The chain uses TRBV6-6 and TRBJ2-1; 7 positions agree with TRBD1. Germline V gene lookup returns CDR1 MNHNY and CDR2 SVGAGI (reference sequence). J gave up 3 bases and V 4 bases, and 3 bases lay outside the gene matches. CDR3 length: 14 residues. CDR3 sequence: CASSSGQIYNEQFF. The CDR3, as DNA: TGTGCCAGCAGTTCGGGACAGATCTACAATGAGCAGTTCTTC.

The chain has TRBV4-3 and TRBJ1-4, with 10 bases fitting TRBD1. Germline CDR1 reads LGHNA; CDR2 reads YSLEER. Germline trimming cut 0 bases from V and 5 bases from J; bases unmatched to any gene: 3. CDR3 size: 16 residues. The CDR3 bases are TGCGCCAGCAGCCAAGATGCGGGACAGGGGAATGAAAAACTGTTTTTT. It specifies CASSQDAGQGNEKLFF.

The chain joins TRBV18 to TRBJ2-1, with D uncertain. Trimming took off 0 bases at V and 7 bases at J, with 10 bases between the two ends. Germline CDR1 KGHSH, CDR2 LQKENI. The CDR3 is made up of 14 amino acids. CDR3 protein: CASSPPTPPNEQFF. CDR3 bases: TGTGCCAGCTCACCACCAACTCCCCCGAATGAGCAGTTCTTC.

This clone was picked up one time. The sample contains more than one DNA sequence encoding this CDR3. The chain employs TRBV10-3 and TRBJ2-2, with D unresolved. There are 15 residues in the CDR3. Germline CDR1 and CDR2: ENHRY and SYGVKD. The V and J ends lost 4 bases and 0 bases respectively, with 9 bases between them. CDR3 residues: CAISGLAANTGELFF. The CDR3 DNA follows: TGTGCCATCAGTGGTTTGGCTGCGAACACCGGGGAGCTGTTTTTT.

The chain is built from TRBV4-1 and TRBJ1-2; TRBD1 is a possible D gene (6 bases). Trimming took 6 bases from V and 8 from J, leaving 22 bases between them. There are 15 residues in the CDR3. Germline V gives CDR1 MGHRA, CDR2 YSYEKL. The CDR3 sequence: CASSQRLGASIGYTF. CDR3 sequence (DNA): TGCGCCAGCAGTCAGAGGCTGGGGGCTAGTATCGGCTACACCTTC.

This chain uses TRBV6-6 with TRBJ1-6; 8 bases line up with TRBD1. The CDR3 loop spans 16 amino acids. With V trimmed by 6 bases and J by 10 bases, 14 bases remained unmatched. The germline V gene has CDR1 MNHNY and CDR2 SVGAGI (reference sequence). The CDR3 sequence: CASSPNYQGAGSPLHF. CDR3 nucleotides: TGTGCCAGCAGCCCTAATTATCAGGGGGCTGGCTCACCCCTCCACTTT.

This clone was seen just once. The chain combines TRBV7-2 with TRBJ2-7; maybe TRBD1 (6 bases). The CDR3 contains 16 residues. Per germline, CDR1 SGHTA and CDR2 FQGNSA. V was clipped by 5 bases and J by 3 bases, with 20 bases between them. CDR3 nucleotides: TGTGCCAGCAGCCCTAGTTGGGACACCGCGGGCTACGAGCAGTACTTC. Translating gives CASSPSWDTAGYEQYF.